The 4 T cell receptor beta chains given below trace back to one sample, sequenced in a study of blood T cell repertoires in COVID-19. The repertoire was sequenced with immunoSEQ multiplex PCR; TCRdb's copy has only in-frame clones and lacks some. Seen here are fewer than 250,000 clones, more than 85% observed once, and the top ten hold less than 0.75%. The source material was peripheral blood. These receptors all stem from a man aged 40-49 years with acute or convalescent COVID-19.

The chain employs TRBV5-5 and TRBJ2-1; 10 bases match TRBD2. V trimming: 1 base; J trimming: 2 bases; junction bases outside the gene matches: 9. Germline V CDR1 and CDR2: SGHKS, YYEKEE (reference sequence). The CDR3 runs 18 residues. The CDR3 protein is CASSLSRTSGGPYNEQFF. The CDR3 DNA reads TGTGCCAGCAGCTTGAGTAGGACTAGCGGAGGGCCCTACAATGAGCAGTTCTTC.

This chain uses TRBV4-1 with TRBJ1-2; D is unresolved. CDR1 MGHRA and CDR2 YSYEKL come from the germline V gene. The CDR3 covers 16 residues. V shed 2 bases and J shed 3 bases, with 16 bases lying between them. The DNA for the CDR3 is TGCGCCAGCAGCCAATCCCCGGCGGGTGGTGACTATGGCTACACCTTC. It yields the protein CASSQSPAGGDYGYTF.

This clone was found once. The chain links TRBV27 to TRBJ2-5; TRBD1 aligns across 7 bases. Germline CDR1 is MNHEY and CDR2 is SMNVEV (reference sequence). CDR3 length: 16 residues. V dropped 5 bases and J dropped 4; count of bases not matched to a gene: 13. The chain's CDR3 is CASSESFVDRAETQYF. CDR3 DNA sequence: TGTGCCAGCAGTGAGTCTTTCGTCGACAGGGCAGAGACCCAGTACTTC.

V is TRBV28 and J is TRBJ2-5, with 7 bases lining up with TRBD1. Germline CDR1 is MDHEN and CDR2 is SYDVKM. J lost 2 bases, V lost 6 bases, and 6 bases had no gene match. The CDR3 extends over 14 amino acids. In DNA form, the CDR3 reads TGTGCCAGCAGCCCGCCGGGACAGCAAGAGACCCAGTACTTC. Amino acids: CASSPPGQQETQYF. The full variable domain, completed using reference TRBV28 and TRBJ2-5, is DVKVTQSSRYLVKRTGEKVFLECVQDMDHENMFWYRQDPGLGLRLIYFSYDVKMKEKGDIPEGYSVSREKKERFSLILESASTNQTSMYLCASSPPGQQETQYFGPGTRLLVL.